The 11 T cell receptor beta chains presented below share a single source sample, sequenced in a study of long-term antiretroviral therapy in people with HIV. The authors ran the immunoSEQ assay, v3.0, at survey level. Profiling relied on immunoSEQ multiplex PCR, and the TCRdb table lists in-frame clones only, not all of them. Of tens of thousands of clones listed, roughly 84% are singletons. The sample here was unsorted PBMCs, taken 2 years after starting antiretroviral therapy. The receptor set was obtained from a man aged 45 to 65 with HIV.

This clone occurred a few times. The CDR3 protein is CASSESAENTEAFF. As DNA, the CDR3 is TGCGCCAGCAGTGAGTCGGCAGAGAACACTGAAGCTTTCTTT. This rearrangement joins TRBV10-1 to TRBJ1-1; D is unresolved. CDR1 is WNHNN and CDR2 is SYGVQD in the germline V gene (reference sequence). This CDR3 has 14 amino acids. V shed 0 bases and J shed 1 base, with 6 bases lying between them.

The table lists this clone with a count of one. The genes are TRBV29-1 and TRBJ1-2; 7 bases agree with TRBD1. With 2 bases clipped from V and 7 bases from J, the junction kept 10 bases outside the gene matches. Germline lookup yields CDR1 SQVTM and CDR2 ANQGSEA. The CDR3 contains 14 residues. CDR3 sequence reads: CSVESQTGVSGYTF. The CDR3 DNA reads as TGCAGCGTTGAATCCCAAACAGGGGTCTCTGGCTACACCTTC.

The rearrangement uses TRBV2 and TRBJ2-5; perhaps TRBD2 as D (6 bases). The CDR3 runs 12 residues. The V end was cut by 8 bases, the J end by 2 bases, with 9 bases between. Looked up from germline, CDR1 is SNHLY and CDR2 is FYNNEI. CDR3 nucleotides: TGTGCCAGCGGAGGGACTCAAGAGACCCAGTACTTC. Protein product: CASGGTQETQYF.

V is TRBV28 and J is TRBJ1-1; no firm D call. The CDR3 is 19 residues long. V lost 2 bases and J lost 0, with 22 bases in between. Germline CDR1 and CDR2: MDHEN and SYDVKM. DNA for the CDR3: TGTGCCAGCAGTTTACGGCCTGGCCCAACGGGAAGTATGAACACTGAAGCTTTCTTT. Its translation: CASSLRPGPTGSMNTEAFF.

The J gene is TRBJ2-1, the V gene TRBV5-1, with D possibly matching TRBD1 (8 bases). V lost 4 bases, J lost 8 bases, and 16 bases lay in between. CDR3 length equals 14 residues. Germline V CDR1 and CDR2: SGHRS, YFSETQ. The CDR3 loop is CASSDLQGGYEQFF. CDR3 DNA: TGCGCCAGCAGCGACTTACAGGGGGGGTATGAGCAGTTCTTC.

This clone was seen a single time. The chain employs TRBV5-4 and TRBJ1-1, with D possibly TRBD1 on 5 matching bases. Between the trimmed V and J ends, which lost 0 bases and 0 bases, there was a span of 9 bases. The CDR3 contains 15 residues. Germline CDR1 reads SGHNT; CDR2 reads YYREEE (reference sequence). CDR3 nucleotide sequence: TGTGCCAGCAGCTTGGAGGCAGGGATGAACACTGAAGCTTTCTTT. Translation gives CASSLEAGMNTEAFF.

The gene calls are TRBV9 and TRBJ1-4; the D is unclear. Germline V lookup: CDR1 SGDLS, CDR2 YYNGEE. The CDR3 extends over 13 amino acids. V lost 3 bases and J lost 8, with 11 bases in between. CDR3 region: CASSAWPGEKLFF. CDR3 coding DNA: TGTGCCAGCAGCGCGTGGCCGGGGGAAAAACTGTTTTTT.

This chain joins TRBV7-2 and TRBJ2-3; 15 bases are shared with TRBD2. The CDR3 spans 15 residues. CDR1 and CDR2 from the germline V gene are SGHTA and FQGNSA. The junction had 7 bases not matched to a gene; V was cut back by 4 bases and J by 11 bases. The CDR3 loop reads CASSSGLAGGQRQYF. CDR3 sequence (DNA): TGTGCCAGCAGCTCCGGACTAGCGGGGGGGCAACGGCAGTATTTT.

The chain is built from TRBV6-5 and TRBJ2-7, with 8 bases aligning to TRBD2. The CDR3 length is 15 residues. Germline values: CDR1 MNHEY, CDR2 SVGAGI. V lost 0 bases and J lost 0; bases outside the gene matches: 1. CDR3 coding DNA: TGTGCCAGCAGTTACTCAGCGGGAGCCTCCTACGAGCAGTACTTC. Residues: CASSYSAGASYEQYF.

In nucleotides, the CDR3 is TGTGCCAGCAGCCAATCCGGACAATCCTACGAGCAGTACTTC. Translating gives CASSQSGQSYEQYF. V gene TRBV7-9 combines with J gene TRBJ2-7; weak D call: TRBD1 (5 bases). The CDR3 sequence is 14 residues long. The V end was cut by 5 bases, the J end by 1 base, with 12 bases between. The germline CDR1 and CDR2 sequences are SEHNR and FQNEAQ (reference sequence).

The J gene is TRBJ1-1, the V gene TRBV28, with D hard to call. In germline, CDR1 is MDHEN, CDR2 SYDVKM. The CDR3 totals 13 residues. Trimming left V 2 bases short and J 0 bases short, with 4 bases between. CDR3 in amino acids: CASSLQVNTEAFF. In DNA form, the CDR3 reads TGTGCCAGCAGTTTACAGGTGAACACTGAAGCTTTCTTT. The full variable domain, completed using reference TRBV28 and TRBJ1-1, is DVKVTQSSRYLVKRTGEKVFLECVQDMDHENMFWYRQDPGLGLRLIYFSYDVKMKEKGDIPEGYSVSREKKERFSLILESASTNQTSMYLCASSLQVNTEAFFGQGTRLTVV.